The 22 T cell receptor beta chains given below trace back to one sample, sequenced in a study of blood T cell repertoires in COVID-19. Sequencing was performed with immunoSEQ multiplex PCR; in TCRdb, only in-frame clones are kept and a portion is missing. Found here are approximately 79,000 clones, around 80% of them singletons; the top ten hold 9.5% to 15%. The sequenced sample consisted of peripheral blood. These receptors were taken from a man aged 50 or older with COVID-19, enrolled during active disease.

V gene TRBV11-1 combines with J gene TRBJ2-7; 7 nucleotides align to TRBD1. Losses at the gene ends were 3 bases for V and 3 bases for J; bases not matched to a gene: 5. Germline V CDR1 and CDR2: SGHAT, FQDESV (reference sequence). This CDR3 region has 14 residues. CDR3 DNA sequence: TGTGCCAGCAGCTTGAGACAGGGCCACTACGAGCAGTACTTC. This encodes CASSLRQGHYEQYF.

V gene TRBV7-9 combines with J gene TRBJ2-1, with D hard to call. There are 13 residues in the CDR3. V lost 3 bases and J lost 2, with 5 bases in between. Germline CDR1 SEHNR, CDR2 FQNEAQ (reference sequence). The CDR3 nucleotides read TGTGCCAGCAGCTTTTCTGCCTACAATGAGCAGTTCTTC. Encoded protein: CASSFSAYNEQFF.

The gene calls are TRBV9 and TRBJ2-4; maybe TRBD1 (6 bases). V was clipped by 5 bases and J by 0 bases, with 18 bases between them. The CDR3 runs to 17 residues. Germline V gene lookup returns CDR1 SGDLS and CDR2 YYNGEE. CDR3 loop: CASRIIQQGLAKNIQYF. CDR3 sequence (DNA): TGTGCCAGCAGGATAATACAACAGGGTCTAGCCAAAAACATTCAGTACTTC.

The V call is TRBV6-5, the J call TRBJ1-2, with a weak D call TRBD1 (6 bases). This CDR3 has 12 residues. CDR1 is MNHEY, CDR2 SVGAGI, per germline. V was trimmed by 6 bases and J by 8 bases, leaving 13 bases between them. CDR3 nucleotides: TGTGCCAGCAGACGCCAGGGGACCGGCTACACCTTC. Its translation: CASRRQGTGYTF.

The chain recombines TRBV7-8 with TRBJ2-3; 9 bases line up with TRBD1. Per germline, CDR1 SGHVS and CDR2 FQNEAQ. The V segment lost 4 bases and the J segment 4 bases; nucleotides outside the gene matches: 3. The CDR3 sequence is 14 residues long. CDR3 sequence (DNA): TGTGCCAGCAGCTGGACAGGGGTCGCAGATACGCAGTATTTT. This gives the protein CASSWTGVADTQYF.

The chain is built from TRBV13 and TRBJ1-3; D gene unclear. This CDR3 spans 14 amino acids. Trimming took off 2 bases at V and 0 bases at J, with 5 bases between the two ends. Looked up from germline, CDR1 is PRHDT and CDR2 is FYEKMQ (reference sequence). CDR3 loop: CASSLQDSGNTIYF. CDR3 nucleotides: TGTGCCAGCAGCTTACAGGACTCTGGAAACACCATATATTTT.

The CDR3 spells CASSWDRAGEQYF. For the CDR3, the DNA is TGTGCCAGCAGCTGGGACAGGGCCGGCGAGCAGTACTTC. This sequence joins TRBV7-2 and TRBJ2-7, with TRBD1 matching over 9 bases. There are 13 residues in the CDR3. Per the germline V gene, CDR1 is SGHTA and CDR2 is FQGNSA. After removal of 4 bases from V and 6 bases from J, the junction contained 4 bases not matched to a gene.

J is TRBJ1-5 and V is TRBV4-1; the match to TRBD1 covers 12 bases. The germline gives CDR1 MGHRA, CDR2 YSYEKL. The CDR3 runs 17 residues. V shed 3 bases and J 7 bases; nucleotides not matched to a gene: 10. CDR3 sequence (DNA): TGCGCCAGCAGCCAGCAGTCCGGGACAGGGGGCTTCCAGCCCCAGCATTTT. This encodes CASSQQSGTGGFQPQHF.

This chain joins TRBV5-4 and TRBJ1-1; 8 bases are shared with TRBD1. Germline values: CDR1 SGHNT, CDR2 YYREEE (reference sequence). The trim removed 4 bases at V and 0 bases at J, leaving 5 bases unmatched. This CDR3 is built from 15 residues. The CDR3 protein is CASSARGRVNTEAFF. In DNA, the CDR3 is TGTGCCAGCAGCGCCAGGGGGCGCGTGAACACTGAAGCTTTCTTT.

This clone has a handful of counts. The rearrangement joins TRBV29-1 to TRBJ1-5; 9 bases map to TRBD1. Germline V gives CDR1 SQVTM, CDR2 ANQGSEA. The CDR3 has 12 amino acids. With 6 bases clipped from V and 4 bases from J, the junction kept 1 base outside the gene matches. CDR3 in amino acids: CSVGQGNQPQHF. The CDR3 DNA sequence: TGCAGCGTCGGACAGGGGAATCAGCCCCAGCATTTT.

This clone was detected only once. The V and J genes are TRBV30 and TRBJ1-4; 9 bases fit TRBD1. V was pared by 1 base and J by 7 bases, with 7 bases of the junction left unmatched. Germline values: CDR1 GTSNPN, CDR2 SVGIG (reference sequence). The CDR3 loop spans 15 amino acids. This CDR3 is CAWSAQGARGEKLFF. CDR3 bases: TGTGCCTGGAGTGCACAGGGGGCGCGGGGTGAAAAACTGTTTTTT.

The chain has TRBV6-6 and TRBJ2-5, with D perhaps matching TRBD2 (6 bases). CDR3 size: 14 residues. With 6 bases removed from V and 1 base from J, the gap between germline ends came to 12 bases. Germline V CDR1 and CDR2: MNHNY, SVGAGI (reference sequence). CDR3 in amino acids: CASSRRETQETQYF. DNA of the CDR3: TGTGCCAGCAGCAGACGGGAGACCCAAGAGACCCAGTACTTC.

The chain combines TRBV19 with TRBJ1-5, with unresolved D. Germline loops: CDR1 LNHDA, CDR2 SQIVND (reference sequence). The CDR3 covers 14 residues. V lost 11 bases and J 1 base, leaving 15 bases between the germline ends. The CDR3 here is CAASGGRSNQPQHF. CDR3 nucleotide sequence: TGTGCCGCATCGGGAGGGAGGAGCAATCAGCCCCAGCATTTT.

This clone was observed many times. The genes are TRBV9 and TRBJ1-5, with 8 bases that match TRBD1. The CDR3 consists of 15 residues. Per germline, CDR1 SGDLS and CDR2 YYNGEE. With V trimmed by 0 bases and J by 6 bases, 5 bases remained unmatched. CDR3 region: CASSVGGQEGQPQHF. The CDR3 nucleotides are TGTGCCAGCAGCGTAGGGGGACAGGAGGGTCAGCCCCAGCATTTT.

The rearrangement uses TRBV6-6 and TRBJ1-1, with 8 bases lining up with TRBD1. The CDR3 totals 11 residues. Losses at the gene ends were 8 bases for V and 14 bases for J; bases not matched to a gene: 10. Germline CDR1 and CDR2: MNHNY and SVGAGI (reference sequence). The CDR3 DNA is TGTGCCAGCCGAACCCAGGGGGCCGGCTTCTTT. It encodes CASRTQGAGFF.

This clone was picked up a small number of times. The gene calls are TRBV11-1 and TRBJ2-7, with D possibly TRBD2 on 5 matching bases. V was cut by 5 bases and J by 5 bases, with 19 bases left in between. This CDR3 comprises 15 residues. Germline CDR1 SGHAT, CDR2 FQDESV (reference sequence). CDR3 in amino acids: CASSGSGLPQDEQYF. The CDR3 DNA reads TGTGCCAGCAGCGGATCTGGACTTCCCCAGGACGAGCAGTACTTC. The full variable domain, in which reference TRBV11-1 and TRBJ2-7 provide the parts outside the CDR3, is EAEVAQSPRYKITEKSQAVAFWCDPISGHATLYWYRQILGQGPELLVQFQDESVVDDSQLPKDRFSAERLKGVDSTLKIQPAELGDSAMYLCASSGSGLPQDEQYFGPGTRLTVT.

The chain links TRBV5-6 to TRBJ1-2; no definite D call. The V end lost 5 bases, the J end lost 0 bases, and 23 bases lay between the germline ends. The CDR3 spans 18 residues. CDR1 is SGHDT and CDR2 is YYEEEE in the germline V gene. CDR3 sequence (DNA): TGTGCCAGCAGTCCCCTCAGTAAGTCTTGGTCCTCTAACTATGGCTACACCTTC. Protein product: CASSPLSKSWSSNYGYTF.

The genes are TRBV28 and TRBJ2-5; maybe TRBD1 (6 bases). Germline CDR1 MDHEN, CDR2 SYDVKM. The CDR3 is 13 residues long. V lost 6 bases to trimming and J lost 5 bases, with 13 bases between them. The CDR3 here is CASREQGRETQYF. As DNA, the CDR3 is TGTGCCAGCAGAGAACAGGGCCGGGAGACCCAGTACTTC.

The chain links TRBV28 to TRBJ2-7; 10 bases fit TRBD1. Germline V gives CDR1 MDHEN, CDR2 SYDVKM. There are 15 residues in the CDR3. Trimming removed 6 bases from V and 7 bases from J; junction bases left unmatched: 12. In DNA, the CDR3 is TGTGCCAGCAGGGCCTCCCGGACAGGGGGGAGGGAGCAGTACTTC. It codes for CASRASRTGGREQYF.

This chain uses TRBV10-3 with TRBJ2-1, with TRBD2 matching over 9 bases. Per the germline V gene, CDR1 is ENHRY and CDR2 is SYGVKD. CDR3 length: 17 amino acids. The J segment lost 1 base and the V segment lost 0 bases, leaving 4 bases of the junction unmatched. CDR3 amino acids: CAISESSGSVSYNEQFF. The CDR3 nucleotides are TGTGCCATCAGTGAGTCTAGCGGGAGTGTATCCTACAATGAGCAGTTCTTC.

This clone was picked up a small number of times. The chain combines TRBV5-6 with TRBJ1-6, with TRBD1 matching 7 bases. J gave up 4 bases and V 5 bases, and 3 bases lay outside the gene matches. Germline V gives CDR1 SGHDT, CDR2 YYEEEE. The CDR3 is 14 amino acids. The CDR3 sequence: CASRGRGYNSPLHF. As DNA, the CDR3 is TGTGCCAGCAGGGGCAGGGGGTATAATTCACCCCTCCACTTT.

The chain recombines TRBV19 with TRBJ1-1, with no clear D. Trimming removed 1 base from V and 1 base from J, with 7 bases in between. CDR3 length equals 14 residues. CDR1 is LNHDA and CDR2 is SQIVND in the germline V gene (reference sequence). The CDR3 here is CASSIGPSNTEAFF. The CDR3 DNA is TGTGCCAGTAGTATAGGTCCATCGAACACTGAAGCTTTCTTT.